Listed here are 23 T cell receptor beta chains from one sample, sequenced in a study of beta chain features in type 1 diabetes (dated by TCRdb to 2016 to 2019). The library was made by the immunoSEQ multiplex PCR assay. The entire amount of isolated RNA was reverse transcribed using the High Capacity cDNA Reverse Transcription Kit, so the sequenced TCRB transcripts were expressed ones. As stored in TCRdb, this immuneACCESS dataset retains in-frame rearrangements with V and J assigned. A fraction of the clones does not appear; measured against another copy, unresolved V genes explain less than half of the discrepancy, and the remainder lacks a known reason. The sample has 860,000 or so clones on record, around a sixth of them singletons. The ten largest clones add up to 0.02% to 0.03% of the sample. Sequenced material: naive CD4+ T cells from blood. In light of the paper, this sample's cell subset or site label describes: true naive CD4+ T cells. The receptors stem from a young woman in good health.

This clone turned up a few times. The chain uses TRBV13 and TRBJ2-7, with 7 bases matching TRBD1. Per the germline V gene, CDR1 is PRHDT and CDR2 is FYEKMQ (reference sequence). J was trimmed by 0 bases and V by 3 bases; bases with no gene match: 2. The CDR3 is 14 residues long. The CDR3 DNA follows: TGTGCCAGCAGCTTGGGGACAGTCTCCTACGAGCAGTACTTC. This translates into CASSLGTVSYEQYF.

V gene TRBV6-1 combines with J gene TRBJ2-7; D is perhaps TRBD2 (6 bases). With 4 bases removed from V and 3 bases from J, the gap between germline ends came to 16 bases. This CDR3 has 15 amino acids. CDR1 MNHNS and CDR2 SASEGT come from the germline V gene. The CDR3, as DNA: TGTGCCAGCAGTGGATCGTCGGCGGGACGCTACGAGCAGTACTTC. This encodes CASSGSSAGRYEQYF.

This clone turned up a few times. The V gene is TRBV7-9, the J gene TRBJ1-2, with D perhaps matching TRBD1 (5 bases). Germline V gene sequence: CDR1 SEHNR, CDR2 FQNEAQ (reference sequence). V was trimmed by 5 bases and J by 4 bases, leaving 14 bases between them. The CDR3 consists of 14 residues. CDR3 residues: CASSPPGGGYGYTF. CDR3 nucleotide sequence: TGTGCCAGCAGCCCCCCAGGCGGGGGCTATGGCTACACCTTC. Based on the CDR3 plus reference TRBV7-9 and TRBJ1-2, the full variable domain is DTGVSQNPRHKITKRGQNVTFRCDPISEHNRLYWYRQTLGQGPEFLTYFQNEAQLEKSRLLSDRFSAERPKGSFSTLEIQRTEQGDSAMYLCASSPPGGGYGYTFGSGTRLTVV.

The rearrangement joins TRBV27 to TRBJ1-2; D gene ambiguous. From germline, CDR1 is MNHEY and CDR2 SMNVEV (reference sequence). V shed 11 bases and J shed 5 bases, with 3 bases lying between them. The CDR3 runs to 8 residues. CDR3 sequence: CARYGYTF. In nucleotides, the CDR3 is TGTGCCCGATATGGCTACACCTTC.

The chain links TRBV25-1 to TRBJ2-1, with 7 nucleotides matching TRBD2. The J segment lost 7 bases and the V segment lost 3 bases, leaving 9 bases of the junction unmatched. Germline V gives CDR1 MGHDK, CDR2 SYGVNS. The CDR3 has 15 amino acids. CDR3 sequence reads: CASSDPGLAENEQFF. Written as DNA, the CDR3 is TGTGCCAGCAGTGACCCTGGGCTAGCGGAGAATGAGCAGTTCTTC.

This clone has a handful of counts. The rearrangement joins TRBV25-1 to TRBJ1-1; 8 bases are a match to TRBD1. The CDR3 sequence is 14 residues long. With 4 bases clipped from V and 1 base from J, the junction kept 2 bases outside the gene matches. Germline V gives CDR1 MGHDK, CDR2 SYGVNS. The CDR3 DNA reads as TGTGCCAGCAGTGCAGACAGGGGGAACACTGAAGCTTTCTTT. Its translation is CASSADRGNTEAFF. The full variable domain, with the rest looked up from reference TRBV25-1 and TRBJ1-1, is EADIYQTPRYLVIGTGKKITLECSQTMGHDKMYWYQQDPGMELHLIHYSYGVNSTEKGDLSSESTVSRIRTEHFPLTLESARPSHTSQYLCASSADRGNTEAFFGQGTRLTVV.

A few counts support this clone. V usage is TRBV7-2 and J usage is TRBJ2-7; D gene uncertain. Trimming removed 7 bases from V and 0 bases from J, with 22 bases in between. This CDR3 has 17 amino acids. Germline V gene lookup returns CDR1 SGHTA and CDR2 FQGNSA. This chain's CDR3 is CASKVMSTGLSSYEQYF. DNA of the CDR3: TGTGCCAGCAAGGTCATGTCGACGGGCTTAAGCTCCTACGAGCAGTACTTC.

Only a few counts were recorded for this clone. This chain joins TRBV5-4 and TRBJ2-1, with D uncertain. V was shortened by 1 base and J by 0 bases, with 11 bases between the two germline ends. The CDR3 runs 16 residues. From germline, CDR1 is SGHNT and CDR2 YYREEE (reference sequence). DNA of the CDR3: TGTGCCAGCAGCTTGTACATCTTGAGCTCCTACAATGAGCAGTTCTTC. Translated: CASSLYILSSYNEQFF.

The chain couples TRBV11-2 to TRBJ2-1; D is ambiguous. Germline CDR1 SGHAT, CDR2 FQNNGV. Trimming took 5 bases from V and 2 from J, leaving 13 bases between them. This CDR3 contains 15 residues. CDR3 protein: CASSLTHYTYNEQFF. The CDR3 DNA follows: TGTGCCAGCAGCCTTACCCACTATACCTACAATGAGCAGTTCTTC.

The table lists this clone with a few counts. CDR3 sequence reads: CASSPTGRVGDEQFF. Written as DNA, the CDR3 is TGCGCCAGCTCCCCGACTGGTAGGGTGGGGGATGAGCAGTTCTTC. The chain uses TRBV5-1 and TRBJ2-1, with D perhaps given as TRBD1 or TRBD2 (5 bases each). Germline V gives CDR1 SGHRS, CDR2 YFSETQ. Trimming pared 7 bases from V and 8 bases from J, leaving 22 bases between. The CDR3 covers 15 residues.

V gene TRBV7-8 combines with J gene TRBJ1-2; 8 bases agree with TRBD1. Germline V CDR1 and CDR2: SGHVS, FQNEAQ. V was clipped by 1 base and J by 8 bases; unmatched bases: 12. CDR3 size: 16 residues. The CDR3 DNA is TGTGCCAGCAGCTTAGTTTTGACCAGGGGGCGTAAAGGCTACACCTTC. Its protein product is CASSLVLTRGRKGYTF.

This clone was seen more than once but under ten times. V usage is TRBV28 and J usage is TRBJ2-1, with TRBD2 matching 9 bases. From germline, CDR1 is MDHEN and CDR2 SYDVKM. V was clipped by 3 bases and J by 3 bases; unmatched bases: 12. The CDR3 loop spans 18 amino acids. The CDR3 nucleotides are TGTGCCAGCAGTTTCTTGGGCGGCGGCGGGAGGGTCTACAATGAGCAGTTCTTC. Translating it yields CASSFLGGGGRVYNEQFF.

This sequence joins TRBV28 and TRBJ2-7; the match to TRBD1 covers 7 bases. The CDR3 has 16 amino acids. The V gene end was trimmed by 4 bases and the J gene end by 5 bases; junction bases not matched to a gene: 14. Germline values: CDR1 MDHEN, CDR2 SYDVKM. Here the CDR3 DNA reads TGTGCCAGCAGTTCCCAGGGGGTTACCGGGAAAGACGAGCAGTACTTC. This gives the protein CASSSQGVTGKDEQYF.

This chain joins TRBV11-3 and TRBJ2-1, with TRBD2 matching 8 bases. This CDR3 has 14 residues. V dropped 5 bases and J dropped 8; count of bases not matched to a gene: 8. Germline V gene lookup returns CDR1 SGHNT and CDR2 YENEEA. This CDR3 reads CASSPGLDLYEQFF. The CDR3 coding sequence is TGTGCCAGCAGCCCGGGACTAGACCTTTATGAGCAGTTCTTC.

The chain couples TRBV11-3 to TRBJ2-1; 7 bases fit TRBD2. This CDR3 spans 15 amino acids. Trimming at V came to 4 bases and at J to 7 bases, leaving 10 bases not matched to a gene. Germline V gives CDR1 SGHNT, CDR2 YENEEA. The CDR3 nucleotides are TGTGCCAGCAGCTCAGGACTAGGTCCGCCTAATGAGCAGTTCTTC. Protein product: CASSSGLGPPNEQFF. Together with reference TRBV11-3 and TRBJ2-1, the CDR3 gives the full variable domain: EAGVVQSPRYKIIEKKQPVAFWCNPISGHNTLYWYLQNLGQGPELLIRYENEEAVDDSQLPKDRFSAERLKGVDSTLKIQPAELGDSAVYLCASSSGLGPPNEQFFGPGTRLTVL.

The rearrangement uses TRBV9 and TRBJ2-2; tentatively, D is TRBD2 (5 bases). Germline V gene lookup returns CDR1 SGDLS and CDR2 YYNGEE. There are 14 residues in the CDR3. With 5 bases removed from V and 4 bases from J, the gap between germline ends came to 12 bases. CDR3 amino acids: CASSWLASTGELFF. The CDR3 nucleotides are TGTGCCAGCAGTTGGTTAGCGAGCACCGGGGAGCTGTTTTTT. The whole variable domain, remainder taken from reference TRBV9 and TRBJ2-2, is DSGVTQTPKHLITATGQRVTLRCSPRSGDLSVYWYQQSLDQGLQFLIQYYNGEERAKGNILERFSAQQFPDLHSELNLSSLELGDSALYFCASSWLASTGELFFGEGSRLTVL.

The chain employs TRBV5-4 and TRBJ1-2, with a tentative D call TRBD1 (6 bases). The CDR3 is 13 residues long. Trimming took off 5 bases at V and 7 bases at J, with 15 bases between the two ends. Per germline, CDR1 SGHNT and CDR2 YYREEE (reference sequence). The CDR3 region is CASRTQGRVGYTF. CDR3 sequence (DNA): TGTGCCAGCAGAACACAGGGTCGGGTTGGCTACACCTTC. Based on the CDR3 plus reference TRBV5-4 and TRBJ1-2, the full variable domain is ETGVTQSPTHLIKTRGQQVTLRCSSQSGHNTVSWYQQALGQGPQFIFQYYREEENGRGNFPPRFSGLQFPNYSSELNVNALELDDSALYLCASRTQGRVGYTFGSGTRLTVV.

In this sample, this clone turned up a few times. The rearrangement links TRBV5-8 to TRBJ1-4; 7 bases match TRBD1. Trimming removed 4 bases from V and 10 bases from J; junction bases left unmatched: 10. From germline, CDR1 is SGHTS and CDR2 YDEGEE. This CDR3 has 14 residues. The CDR3 here is CASSPQLTGRKLFF. In DNA form, the CDR3 reads TGTGCCAGCAGCCCTCAGTTGACAGGGCGAAAACTGTTTTTT.

A word on this clone: The germline gene is not matched at one end of the junction; a read error may be the cause. The chain combines TRBV5-4 with TRBJ2-1; D remains unclear. From germline, CDR1 is SGHNT and CDR2 YYREEE (reference sequence). This CDR3 has 15 residues. The chain's CDR3 is CASSQEGQPYNEQFF. DNA of the CDR3: TGCGCCAGCAGCCAAGAAGGGCAGCCTTACAATGAGCAGTTCTTC. Variable domain in full (rest from reference TRBV5-4 and TRBJ2-1): ETGVTQSPTHLIKTRGQQVTLRCSSQSGHNTVSWYQQALGQGPQFIFQYYREEENGRGNFPPRFSGLQFPNYSSELNVNALELDDSALYLCASSQEGQPYNEQFFGPGTRLTVL.

CDR3 protein: CASRFRDHTDTQYF. The CDR3 DNA sequence: TGTGCCAGCAGATTCCGTGACCACACAGATACGCAGTATTTT. The chain has TRBV9 and TRBJ2-3, with unresolved D. The V end lost 5 bases, the J end lost 2 bases, and 12 bases lay between the germline ends. CDR3 length: 14 amino acids. The V gene's germline CDR1 is SGDLS and CDR2 YYNGEE. The full variable domain, completed using reference TRBV9 and TRBJ2-3, is DSGVTQTPKHLITATGQRVTLRCSPRSGDLSVYWYQQSLDQGLQFLIQYYNGEERAKGNILERFSAQQFPDLHSELNLSSLELGDSALYFCASRFRDHTDTQYFGPGTRLTVL.

Only a few counts were recorded for this clone. The chain employs TRBV7-9 and TRBJ1-2; a possible D gene is TRBD1 (6 bases). CDR1 and CDR2 from the germline V gene are SEHNR and FQNEAQ (reference sequence). The CDR3 has 12 amino acids. The ends were cut back, 5 bases at V and 7 bases at J, with 11 bases in the middle. For the CDR3, the DNA is TGTGCCAGCAGCACGGAACAGGGTGGCTACACCTTC. This translates into CASSTEQGGYTF. The full variable domain, its missing parts supplied by reference TRBV7-9 and TRBJ1-2, is DTGVSQNPRHKITKRGQNVTFRCDPISEHNRLYWYRQTLGQGPEFLTYFQNEAQLEKSRLLSDRFSAERPKGSFSTLEIQRTEQGDSAMYLCASSTEQGGYTFGSGTRLTVV.

The V and J genes are TRBV5-5 and TRBJ2-1; D is unresolved. V dropped 2 bases and J dropped 6 bases, with 9 bases sitting between them. The CDR3 contains 13 residues. Germline V lookup: CDR1 SGHKS, CDR2 YYEKEE (reference sequence). The CDR3 loop reads CASSFPSSNEQFF. CDR3 in DNA: TGTGCCAGCAGCTTTCCTAGTTCCAATGAGCAGTTCTTC.

A few counts support this clone. V usage is TRBV5-1 and J usage is TRBJ2-2, with a tentative D call TRBD1 (5 bases). Germline values: CDR1 SGHRS, CDR2 YFSETQ. Trimming pared 4 bases from V and 6 bases from J, leaving 10 bases between. This CDR3 contains 13 residues. CDR3 region: CASSIRASGELFF. The CDR3 DNA is TGCGCCAGCAGCATCAGGGCTTCCGGGGAGCTGTTTTTT.